This T cell receptor (beta chain) derives from a study of blood T cells in healthy people across ages. Study at large: Template switching recovered approximately one barcoded beta molecule for every two T cells.

The second PCR ran roughly 7 to 12 cycles with a sample-barcoded 5' primer and J-beta primers. TCRdb re-derived calls from the 5' RACE reads in MiXCR, one entry per CDR3 protein. The sample carries approximately 2,000,000 distinct CDR3 sequences, more than 35% recorded once. V was pared by 5 bases and J by 5 bases, with 14 bases between. Germline CDR1 SGHTA, CDR2 FQGNSA. The CDR3 spans 14 residues. Comment on this clonotype: Its antigen is unknown.

Roughly 9.8 milliliters of peripheral blood were drawn from each donor. Regarding the study as a whole: A strong correlation between TCR beta diversity and naive T cell percentage was seen.

This TCR was recovered from a human donor in good health. The chain combines TRBV7-2 with TRBJ2-3; D unresolved. What was sequenced was blood. The CDR3 sequence: CASSLSALGDTQYF. The CDR3 DNA is TGTGCCAGCAGCCTATCTGCCCTCGGAGATACGCAGTATTTT. The full variable domain, its missing parts supplied by reference TRBV7-2 and TRBJ2-3, is GAGVSQSPSNKVTEKGKDVELRCDPISGHTALYWYRQSLGQGLEFLIYFQGNSAPDKSGLPSDRFSAERTGGSVSTLTIQRTQQEDSAVYLCASSLSALGDTQYFGPGTRLTVL.